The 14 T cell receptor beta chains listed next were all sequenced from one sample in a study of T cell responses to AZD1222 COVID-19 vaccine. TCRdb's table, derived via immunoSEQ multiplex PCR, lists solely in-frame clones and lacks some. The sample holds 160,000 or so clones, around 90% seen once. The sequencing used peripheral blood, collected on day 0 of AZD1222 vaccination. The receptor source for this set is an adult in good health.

CDR3 sequence: CATGGTGGTARPGNYGYTF. CDR3 nucleotides: TGTGCCACCGGTGGGACAGGGGGCACTGCTAGGCCCGGTAACTATGGCTACACCTTC. The chain joins TRBV19 to TRBJ1-2; TRBD1 agrees at 12 bases. Unmatched junction bases numbered 19, after V lost 10 bases and J lost 1 base. There are 19 residues in the CDR3. Germline CDR1 is LNHDA and CDR2 is SQIVND (reference sequence).

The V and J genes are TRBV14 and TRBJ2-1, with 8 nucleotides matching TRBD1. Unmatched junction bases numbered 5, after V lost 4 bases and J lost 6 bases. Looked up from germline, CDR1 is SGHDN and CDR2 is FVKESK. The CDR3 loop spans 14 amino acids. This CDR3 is CASSLRTGRNEQFF. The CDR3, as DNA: TGTGCCAGCAGCCTTAGGACAGGGCGCAATGAGCAGTTCTTC.

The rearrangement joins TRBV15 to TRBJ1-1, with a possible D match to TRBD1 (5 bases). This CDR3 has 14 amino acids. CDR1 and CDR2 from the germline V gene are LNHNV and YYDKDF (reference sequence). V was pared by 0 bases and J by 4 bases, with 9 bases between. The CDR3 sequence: CATSRDWGGTEAFF. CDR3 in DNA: TGTGCCACCAGCAGAGATTGGGGCGGCACTGAAGCTTTCTTT.

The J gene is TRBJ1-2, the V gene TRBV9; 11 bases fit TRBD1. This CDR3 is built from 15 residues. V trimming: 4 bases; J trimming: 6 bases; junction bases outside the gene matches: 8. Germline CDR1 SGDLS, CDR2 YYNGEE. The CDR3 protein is CASSPGTGGLDGYTF. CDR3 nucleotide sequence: TGTGCCAGCAGCCCCGGGACAGGGGGTTTGGATGGCTACACCTTC.

The CDR3 protein is CASSLGPLGGNEQFF. Here the CDR3 DNA reads TGTGCCAGCAGTCTGGGGCCATTAGGGGGGAATGAGCAGTTCTTC. The gene calls are TRBV27 and TRBJ2-1, with D possibly called TRBD1 or TRBD2 (6 bases each). The CDR3 length is 15 residues. Germline V gene lookup returns CDR1 MNHEY and CDR2 SMNVEV (reference sequence). V was pared by 5 bases and J by 7 bases, with 18 bases between.

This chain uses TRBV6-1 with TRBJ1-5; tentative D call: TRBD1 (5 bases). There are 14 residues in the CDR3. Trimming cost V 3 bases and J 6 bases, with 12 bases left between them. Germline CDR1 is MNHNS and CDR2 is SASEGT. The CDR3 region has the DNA TGTGCCAGCAGTGAGAAGGGGAACCGTCAGCCCCAGCATTTT. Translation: CASSEKGNRQPQHF.

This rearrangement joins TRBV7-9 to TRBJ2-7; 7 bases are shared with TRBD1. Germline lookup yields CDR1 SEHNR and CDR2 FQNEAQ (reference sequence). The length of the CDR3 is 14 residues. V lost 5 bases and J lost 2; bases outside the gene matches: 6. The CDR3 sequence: CASSLSDRAYEQYF. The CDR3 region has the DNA TGTGCCAGCAGCCTGTCAGACAGGGCCTACGAGCAGTACTTC.

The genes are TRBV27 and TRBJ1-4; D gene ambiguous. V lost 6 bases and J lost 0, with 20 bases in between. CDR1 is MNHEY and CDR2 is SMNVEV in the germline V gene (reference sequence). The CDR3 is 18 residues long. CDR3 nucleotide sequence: TGTGCCAGCAGGCCTCGGACCCAAACCTTCTCAACTAATGAAAAACTGTTTTTT. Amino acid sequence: CASRPRTQTFSTNEKLFF.

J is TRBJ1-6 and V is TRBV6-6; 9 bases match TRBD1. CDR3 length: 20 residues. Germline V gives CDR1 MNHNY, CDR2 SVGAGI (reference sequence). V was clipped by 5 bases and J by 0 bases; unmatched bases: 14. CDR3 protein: CASSRGQGRAPSSYNSPLHF. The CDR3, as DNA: TGTGCCAGCAGTCGAGGACAGGGGAGGGCACCCAGCTCCTATAATTCACCCCTCCACTTT.

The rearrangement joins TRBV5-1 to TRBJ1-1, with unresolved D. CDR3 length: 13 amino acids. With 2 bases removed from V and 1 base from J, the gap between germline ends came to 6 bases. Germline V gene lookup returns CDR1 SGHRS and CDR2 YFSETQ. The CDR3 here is CASSLRENTEAFF. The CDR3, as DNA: TGCGCCAGCAGCTTAAGGGAGAACACTGAAGCTTTCTTT.

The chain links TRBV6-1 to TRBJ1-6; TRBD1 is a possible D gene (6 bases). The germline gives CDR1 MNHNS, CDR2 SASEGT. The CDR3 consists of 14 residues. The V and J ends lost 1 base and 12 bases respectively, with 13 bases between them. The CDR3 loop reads CASSEGGGRLPLHF. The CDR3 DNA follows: TGTGCCAGCAGTGAAGGGGGGGGGCGCTTACCCCTCCACTTT.

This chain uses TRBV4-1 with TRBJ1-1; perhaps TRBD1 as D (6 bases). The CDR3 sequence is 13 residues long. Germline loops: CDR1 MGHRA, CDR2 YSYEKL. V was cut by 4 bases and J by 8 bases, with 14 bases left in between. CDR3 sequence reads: CASSPRGRTEAFF. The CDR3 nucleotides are TGCGCCAGCAGCCCCAGGGGACGGACGGAAGCTTTCTTT.

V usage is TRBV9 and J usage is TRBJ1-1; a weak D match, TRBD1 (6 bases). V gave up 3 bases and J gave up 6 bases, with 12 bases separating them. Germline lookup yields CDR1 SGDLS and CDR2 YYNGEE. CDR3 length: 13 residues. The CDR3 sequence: CASSDNRDPEAFF. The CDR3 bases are TGTGCCAGCAGCGACAACAGGGACCCTGAAGCTTTCTTT. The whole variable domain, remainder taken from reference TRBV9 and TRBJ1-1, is DSGVTQTPKHLITATGQRVTLRCSPRSGDLSVYWYQQSLDQGLQFLIQYYNGEERAKGNILERFSAQQFPDLHSELNLSSLELGDSALYFCASSDNRDPEAFFGQGTRLTVV.

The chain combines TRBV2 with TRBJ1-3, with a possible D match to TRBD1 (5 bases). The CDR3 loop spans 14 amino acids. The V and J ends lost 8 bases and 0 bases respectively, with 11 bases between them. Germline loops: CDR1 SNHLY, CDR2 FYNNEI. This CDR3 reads CASSGTYSGNTIYF. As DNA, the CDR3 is TGTGCCAGCTCTGGGACTTACTCTGGAAACACCATATATTTT.